These 27 T cell receptor beta chains share one sample of origin, sequenced in a study of monozygotic twins with inflammatory bowel disease. TCRdb re-called the 5' RACE reads and gives one entry per CDR3 protein, without DNA. Its table records about 450,000 distinct CDR3 sequences. The sequencing sample was made of blood. These TCRs come from a human donor with ulcerative colitis or Crohn's disease, or a healthy co-twin of an affected twin (not recorded which).

This chain joins TRBV12-3 or TRBV12-4 and TRBJ2-1; TCRdb's D call, TRBD2, is unchecked because there is no DNA. The CDR3 loop spans 15 amino acids. CDR3 in amino acids: CASKRPSGTYNEQFF.

The V and J genes are TRBV12-3 or TRBV12-4 and TRBJ2-1; TCRdb selects TRBD1, and the lack of DNA leaves this call unchecked. The CDR3 length is 16 residues. The CDR3 reads CASSLGQGATYNEQFF.

This chain links TRBV4-2 with TRBJ2-3; the D call from TCRdb, TRBD1, cannot be confirmed without DNA. This CDR3 is 16 amino acids long. The germline V gene encodes CDR1 LGHNA and CDR2 YNFKEQ. CDR3 residues: CASSQELSRGADTQYF.

The rearrangement uses TRBV5-1 and TRBJ1-3; TCRdb's assignment of TRBD1 cannot be checked, as there is no DNA. The V gene's germline CDR1 is SGHRS and CDR2 YFSETQ. The length of the CDR3 is 15 residues. CDR3 in amino acids: CASSLAGTGGHTIYF.

The chain has TRBV5-1 and TRBJ2-7; the D gene TCRdb calls, TRBD2, cannot be checked with no DNA. From germline, CDR1 is SGHRS and CDR2 YFSETQ. This CDR3 has 15 amino acids. CDR3 protein: CASSLDAGGPYEQYF.

The rearrangement joins TRBV4-1 to TRBJ2-2; TCRdb picks TRBD1, but there is no DNA to check that call. CDR1 MGHRA and CDR2 YSYEKL come from the germline V gene. This CDR3 has 17 residues. The CDR3 reads CTSSQDTGTVNTGELFF.

The V call is TRBV19, the J call TRBJ2-7; without DNA, the TCRdb call of TRBD2 cannot be checked. This CDR3 has 15 residues. Germline values: CDR1 LNHDA, CDR2 SQIVND (reference sequence). Here the CDR3 reads CASSFEWDSSYEQYF.

The chain has TRBV11-1 and TRBJ1-3. The length of the CDR3 is 15 residues. CDR1 is SGHAT and CDR2 is FQDESV in the germline V gene (reference sequence). CDR3 residues: CASSISSDSGNTIYF.

V is TRBV14 and J is TRBJ1-1. Per germline, CDR1 SGHDN and CDR2 FVKESK. The CDR3 extends over 20 amino acids. CDR3 region: CASSKRSKGAGLGGNTEAFF.

The CDR3: CASITQGAKGTEAFF. This sequence joins TRBV28 and TRBJ1-1; TCRdb calls TRBD1, which cannot be checked without DNA. The V gene's germline CDR1 is MDHEN and CDR2 SYDVKM. The CDR3 has 15 residues. Full variable domain (remainder filled in from reference TRBV28 and TRBJ1-1): DVKVTQSSRYLVKRTGEKVFLECVQDMDHENMFWYRQDPGLGLRLIYFSYDVKMKEKGDIPEGYSVSREKKERFSLILESASTNQTSMYLCASITQGAKGTEAFFGQGTRLTVV.

The chain uses TRBV5-4 and TRBJ1-6; TCRdb proposes TRBD1, but this gene call is untestable without DNA. The germline V gene encodes CDR1 SGHNT and CDR2 YYREEE (reference sequence). The CDR3 is 15 residues long. CDR3 residues: CASSYWTGGNSPLHF.

The chain uses TRBV20-1 and TRBJ2-2; with no DNA, the TCRdb D assignment of TRBD1 cannot be verified. The CDR3 consists of 17 residues. CDR1 is DFQATT, CDR2 SNEGSKA, per germline (reference sequence). CDR3 residues: CSAIGAGQGTNTGELFF.

The chain combines TRBV12-3 or TRBV12-4 with TRBJ1-1; checking the TCRdb D call of TRBD1 is not possible without DNA. This CDR3 is built from 11 residues. The CDR3 here is CASSWTAEAFF.

The chain recombines TRBV6-5 with TRBJ2-7; TCRdb picks TRBD1, but there is no DNA to check that call. The CDR3 has 12 residues. CDR1 is MNHEY and CDR2 is SVGAGI in the germline V gene. The CDR3: CASSRGGYEQYF.

The chain is built from TRBV29-1 and TRBJ2-1; TCRdb's D call, TRBD1, is unchecked because there is no DNA. Germline CDR1 SQVTM, CDR2 ANQGSEA. This CDR3 has 11 residues. This chain's CDR3 is CSGQGQKEQFF.

The chain links TRBV7-3 to TRBJ2-1. The CDR3 extends over 13 amino acids. Looked up from germline, CDR1 is SGHTA and CDR2 is FQGTGA. The CDR3 spells CASSLDAHNEQFF.

The gene calls are TRBV5-1 and TRBJ1-3; with no DNA, the TCRdb D assignment of TRBD1 cannot be verified. CDR1 and CDR2 (germline): SGHRS, YFSETQ. This CDR3 is built from 15 residues. CDR3 in amino acids: CASSSAGQGVNTIYF.

This chain connects TRBV7-2 to TRBJ2-5; TCRdb names TRBD2, which stays unverified in the absence of DNA. Germline V CDR1 and CDR2: SGHTA, FQGNSA. CDR3 length: 17 amino acids. CDR3 protein: CAGSLEWTSGPSETQYF.

The chain recombines TRBV15 with TRBJ2-3; TCRdb proposes TRBD2, but this gene call is untestable without DNA. The CDR3 is made up of 17 amino acids. Germline loops: CDR1 LNHNV, CDR2 YYDKDF (reference sequence). The CDR3: CATSRSSGGAGKDTQYF. The full variable domain, its missing parts supplied by reference TRBV15 and TRBJ2-3, is DAMVIQNPRYQVTQFGKPVTLSCSQTLNHNVMYWYQQKSSQAPKLLFHYYDKDFNNEADTPDNFQSRRPNTSFCFLDIRSPGLGDTAMYLCATSRSSGGAGKDTQYFGPGTRLTVL.

V is TRBV10-3 and J is TRBJ1-2; lacking DNA, the TRBD1 call made by TCRdb goes unchecked. The CDR3 is made up of 14 amino acids. Germline V gene data show CDR1 as ENHRY and CDR2 as SYGVKD. CDR3: CAISIKTGDPGYTF.

J is TRBJ2-5 and V is TRBV7-8. The V gene's germline CDR1 is SGHVS and CDR2 FQNEAQ. The CDR3 consists of 16 residues. The CDR3 region is CASSLALSVFGETQYF.

This chain connects TRBV5-1 to TRBJ2-3; TCRdb gives TRBD1 as the D gene, but with no DNA this cannot be confirmed. Germline CDR1 is SGHRS and CDR2 is YFSETQ. The CDR3 runs 15 residues. The CDR3 loop reads CASFRDRGSTDTQYF.

The chain's CDR3 is CASVAGTGSPGELFF. J is TRBJ2-2 and V is TRBV5-1; TCRdb outputs TRBD1, but without DNA this stays unchecked. Germline assignment: CDR1 SGHRS and CDR2 YFSETQ. The CDR3 is made up of 15 amino acids. The full variable domain, rest sourced from reference TRBV5-1 and TRBJ2-2, is KAGVTQTPRYLIKTRGQQVTLSCSPISGHRSVSWYQQTPGQGLQFLFEYFSETQRNKGNFPGRFSGRQFSNSRSEMNVSTLELGDSALYLCASVAGTGSPGELFFGEGSRLTVL.

The chain joins TRBV12-3 or TRBV12-4 to TRBJ1-3; TCRdb gives TRBD1 as the D gene, but with no DNA this cannot be confirmed. CDR3 length: 16 residues. CDR3 in amino acids: CASSPPRVSAGNTIYF.

The V gene is TRBV12-3 or TRBV12-4, the J gene TRBJ2-7; TCRdb designates TRBD1, a call that cannot be tested without DNA. The CDR3 contains 12 residues. The CDR3 protein is CASSGNRDQQYF.

V and J are TRBV20-1 and TRBJ2-2; the TRBD1 assignment by TCRdb is unverifiable without DNA. Germline assignment: CDR1 DFQATT and CDR2 SNEGSKA (reference sequence). The CDR3 has 13 amino acids. The CDR3: CSAGTVNTGELFF.

This rearrangement joins TRBV9 to TRBJ1-1; TCRdb's D gene call, TRBD1, goes unchecked for lack of DNA. CDR1 is SGDLS, CDR2 YYNGEE, per germline. CDR3 size: 14 residues. CDR3 sequence reads: CASSVSGTNTEAFF.